Here is one T cell receptor (beta chain) with its context. As yet, its antigen is unknown. The sample belongs to a study of T cell responses to AZD1222 COVID-19 vaccine. Whole-study findings and limits: Spike-specific TCR repertoires showed rising breadth and depth after two AZD1222 doses.

Using immunoSEQ multiplex PCR, the repertoire was profiled, and TCRdb retains in-frame clones only, with some absent. The sample has roughly 170,000 clones, approximately 86% seen once; the top ten hold 2.5% to 3%. Germline CDR1 is SEHNR and CDR2 is FQNEAQ (reference sequence). The CDR3 covers 13 residues. V lost 7 bases to trimming and J lost 0 bases, with 9 bases between them. This receptor was identified in an adult in good health. The sample in question was peripheral blood, obtained on day 0 of AZD1222 vaccination. This chain connects TRBV7-9 to TRBJ1-1; no firm D call. Here the CDR3 DNA reads TGTGCCAGCATCCCTCAGGTGAACACTGAAGCTTTCTTT. Amino acid sequence: CASIPQVNTEAFF.